These 10 T cell receptor beta chains came from one sample sequenced in a study of shared clonotypes between healthy human individuals. Clones were read by immunoSEQ multiplex PCR, and TCRdb kept only the in-frame ones, dropping some. The sample holds approximately 320,000 clones, 87% seen once. The specimen sequenced was memory CD8+ T cells sorted from blood. Subset given: CD45RO+ cells pooled with CCR7-negative TemRA cells. The receptors were gathered from a man younger than 35 in good health.

The chain combines TRBV29-1 with TRBJ2-7; TRBD2 is a possible D gene (6 bases). The germline V gene has CDR1 SQVTM and CDR2 ANQGSEA. This CDR3 comprises 13 residues. Trimming left V 4 bases short and J 6 bases short, with 16 bases between. CDR3 nucleotide sequence: TGCAGCGTTGTCGGAGGCGGGGTCGGCGAGCAGTACTTC. It specifies CSVVGGGVGEQYF.

As for this clone: Other DNA sequences in this sample translate to the same CDR3. This chain joins TRBV9 and TRBJ2-7; weak D call: TRBD2 (6 bases). Germline CDR1 is SGDLS and CDR2 is YYNGEE. V gave up 0 bases and J gave up 5 bases, with 9 bases separating them. The CDR3 length is 13 residues. The DNA for the CDR3 is TGTGCCAGCAGCGTAGCTGGCGGGGACGAGCAGTACTTC. Protein sequence: CASSVAGGDEQYF.

Points on this clone: The sample contains more than one DNA sequence encoding this CDR3. The chain carries TRBV7-9 and TRBJ2-6, with a tentative D call TRBD1 (6 bases). Per the germline V gene, CDR1 is SEHNR and CDR2 is FQNEAQ (reference sequence). This CDR3 spans 15 amino acids. The V end lost 5 bases, the J end lost 4 bases, and 12 bases lay between the germline ends. CDR3 bases: TGTGCCAGCAGCGCTACAGGGTCCGGGGCCAACGTCCTGACTTTC. Its protein product is CASSATGSGANVLTF.

The V gene is TRBV9, the J gene TRBJ1-5; D is ambiguous. Trimming shortened V by 3 bases and J by 5 bases, and 9 bases separated the two germline ends. This CDR3 is built from 13 residues. The V gene's germline CDR1 is SGDLS and CDR2 YYNGEE. CDR3 region: CASSGTPHQPQHF. For the CDR3, the DNA is TGTGCCAGCAGCGGGACCCCGCATCAGCCCCAGCATTTT.

The chain couples TRBV11-2 to TRBJ2-7; D remains ambiguous. CDR1 and CDR2 (germline): SGHAT, FQNNGV. The length of the CDR3 is 17 residues. V dropped 1 base and J dropped 2 bases, with 18 bases sitting between them. The CDR3 DNA follows: TGTGCCAGCAGCTTAGTCAAGGGCCACGCCTGGCCCTACGAGCAGTACTTC. It translates to CASSLVKGHAWPYEQYF.

This clone was recorded a few times. The chain carries TRBV7-9 and TRBJ1-1, with D maybe TRBD1 (6 bases). V was clipped by 1 base and J by 1 base, with 19 bases between them. CDR1 is SEHNR and CDR2 is FQNEAQ in the germline V gene (reference sequence). The CDR3 is 18 residues long. CDR3 coding DNA: TGTGCCAGCAGCTTAGAGGGGGGCGCAGGTATGAGGAACACTGAAGCTTTCTTT. It translates to CASSLEGGAGMRNTEAFF.

The chain combines TRBV27 with TRBJ2-4, with a tentative D call TRBD2 (6 bases). Trimming left V 3 bases short and J 0 bases short, with 9 bases between. There are 15 residues in the CDR3. Germline assignment: CDR1 MNHEY and CDR2 SMNVEV (reference sequence). The CDR3 DNA sequence: TGTGCCAGCAGTTTCGGCGGGGTAGCCAAAAACATTCAGTACTTC. It translates to CASSFGGVAKNIQYF.

This clone was picked up one time. V usage is TRBV10-3 and J usage is TRBJ2-1, with D uncertain. V was trimmed by 2 bases and J by 5 bases, leaving 10 bases between them. The CDR3 length is 14 residues. Germline-derived CDR1 and CDR2 are ENHRY and SYGVKD. Here the CDR3 DNA reads TGTGCCATCAGTGAGAGCCGGATAAACAATGAGCAGTTCTTC. Residues: CAISESRINNEQFF.

The rearrangement uses TRBV6-1 and TRBJ2-7; either TRBD1 or TRBD2 may fit D (5 bases each). In germline, CDR1 is MNHNS, CDR2 SASEGT. The V end was cut by 2 bases, the J end by 3 bases, with 11 bases between. This CDR3 region has 14 residues. The CDR3 loop reads CASSERGDGYEQYF. The DNA for the CDR3 is TGTGCCAGCAGTGAAAGAGGGGATGGCTACGAGCAGTACTTC.

The V gene is TRBV27, the J gene TRBJ2-5, with 9 bases aligning to TRBD2. CDR3 length: 16 residues. V gave up 2 bases and J gave up 4 bases; unmatched junction bases: 8. The germline CDR1 and CDR2 sequences are MNHEY and SMNVEV (reference sequence). In DNA form, the CDR3 reads TGTGCCAGCAGTTTAGGGGGCGGGGGGGCCCTAGAGACCCAGTACTTC. Its protein is CASSLGGGGALETQYF.